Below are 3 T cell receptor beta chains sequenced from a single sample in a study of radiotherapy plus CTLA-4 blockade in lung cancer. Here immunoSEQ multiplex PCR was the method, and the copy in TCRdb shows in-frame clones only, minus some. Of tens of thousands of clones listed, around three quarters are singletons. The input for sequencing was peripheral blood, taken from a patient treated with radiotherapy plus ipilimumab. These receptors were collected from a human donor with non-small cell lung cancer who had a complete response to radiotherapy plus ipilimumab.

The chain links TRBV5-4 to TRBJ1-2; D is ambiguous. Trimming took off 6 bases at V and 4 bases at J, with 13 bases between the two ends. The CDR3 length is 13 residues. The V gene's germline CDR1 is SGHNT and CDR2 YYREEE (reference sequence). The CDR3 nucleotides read TGTGCCAGCAACTATGGAGGATTCTATGGCTACACCTTC. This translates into CASNYGGFYGYTF.

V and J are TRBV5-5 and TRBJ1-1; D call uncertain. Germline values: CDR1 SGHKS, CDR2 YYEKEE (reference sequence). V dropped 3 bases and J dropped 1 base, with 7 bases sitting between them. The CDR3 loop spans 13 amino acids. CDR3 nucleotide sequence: TGTGCCAGCAGCTACCAATCGAACACTGAAGCTTTCTTT. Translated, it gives CASSYQSNTEAFF. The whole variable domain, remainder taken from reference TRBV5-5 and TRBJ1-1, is DAGVTQSPTHLIKTRGQQVTLRCSPISGHKSVSWYQQVLGQGPQFIFQYYEKEERGRGNFPDRFSARQFPNYSSELNVNALLLGDSALYLCASSYQSNTEAFFGQGTRLTVV.

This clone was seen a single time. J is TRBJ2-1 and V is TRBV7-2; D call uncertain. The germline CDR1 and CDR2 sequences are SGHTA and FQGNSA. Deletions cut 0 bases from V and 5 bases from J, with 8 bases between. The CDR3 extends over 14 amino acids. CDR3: CASSLARQNNEQFF. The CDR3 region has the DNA TGTGCCAGCAGCTTAGCGAGGCAGAACAATGAGCAGTTCTTC.